Listed below are T cell receptor beta chains from one sample, sequenced in a study of beta chain features in type 1 diabetes. Clones were read by immunoSEQ multiplex PCR, and TCRdb kept only the in-frame ones, dropping some. Of hundreds of thousands of clones in the sample, over 10% were seen once. Sequencing used naive CD4+ T cells from blood. All receptors come from a man aged 18 to 30 with type 1 diabetes. CDR3s leave out the opening cysteine and the closing phenylalanine or tryptophan. For some rows the clone size is stated as once, few or many, or as a class when expanded; others skip it.

>few|TRBV2|TRBJ2-7
ASQTGIPYEQY
>-|TRBV7-2|TRBJ1-5
ASSTIGTGNSQPQH
>few|TRBV6-5|TRBJ1-6
ASSYGGLSPLH
>-|TRBV30|TRBJ1-2
AWSVQAGYT
>-|TRBV2|TRBJ1-2
ASSTEYGYT
>few|TRBV27|TRBJ2-6
ASSSPRRTNVLT
>few|TRBV2|TRBJ1-6
ASMGPGGSPLH
>few|TRBV5-6|TRBJ2-4
ASSLDILAKNIQY
>-|TRBV7-2|TRBJ2-3
ASSPAGVDTQY
>few|TRBV25-1|TRBJ1-5
ASSEPGPHQPQH
>few|TRBV30|TRBJ1-1
AWSERGRKNTEAF
>-|TRBV6-1|TRBJ2-3
ASSGRLAGSTDTQY
>-|TRBV28|TRBJ1-2
ASSLGNYGYT
>-|TRBV6-5|TRBJ1-6
ASSYSDRWDSPLH
>few|TRBV27|TRBJ1-2
ASSLSTGIPYGYT
>-|TRBV7-2|TRBJ2-3
ASSFVSADTQY
>few|TRBV6-1|TRBJ1-6
ASSDPFRRSIYNSPLH
>-|TRBV5-6|TRBJ2-4
ASSLAGVKNIQY
>few|TRBV9|TRBJ2-3
ASSVGSRAKDTQY